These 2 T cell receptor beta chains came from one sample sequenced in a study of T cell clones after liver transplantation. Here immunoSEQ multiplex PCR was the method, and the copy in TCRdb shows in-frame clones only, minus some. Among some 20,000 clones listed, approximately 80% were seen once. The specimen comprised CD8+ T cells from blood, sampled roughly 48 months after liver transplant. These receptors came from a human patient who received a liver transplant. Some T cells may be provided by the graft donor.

CDR3 nucleotide sequence: TGTGCCAGCAGTTTATCGCCGAGCGGGGACAGCTCCTACGAGCAGTACTTC. It yields the protein CASSLSPSGDSSYEQYF. This chain joins TRBV27 and TRBJ2-7; D may match TRBD1 or TRBD2 (7 bases each). The CDR3 has 17 amino acids. V lost 0 bases to trimming and J lost 0 bases, with 15 bases between them. The V gene's germline CDR1 is MNHEY and CDR2 SMNVEV (reference sequence).

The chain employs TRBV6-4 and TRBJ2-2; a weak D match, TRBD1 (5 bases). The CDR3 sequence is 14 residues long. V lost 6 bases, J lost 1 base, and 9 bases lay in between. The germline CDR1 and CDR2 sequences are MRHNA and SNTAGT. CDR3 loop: CASSHGQNTGELFF. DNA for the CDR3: TGTGCCAGCAGCCACGGACAGAACACCGGGGAGCTGTTTTTT.